This T cell receptor beta chain originates from a study of blood T cell repertoires in COVID-19. The overall study: Samples of COVID-19 (acute and convalescent) were obtained from the United States, Italy and Spain. In each case, the material was cDNA or gDNA derived from T cells, B-cell-depleted T cells, or PBMCs.

Authors' analysis steps: Reference gene primer amplification in the assay estimated nucleated cell counts. Data came from immunoSEQ multiplex PCR; TCRdb stores just in-frame clones and leaves some out. V and J calls and clone size are as listed in that table; D and trimming were resolved from the DNA. The profile shows around 20,000 clones, 86% of them singletons. The sequenced sample consisted of peripheral blood. The sequence was collected from a human donor in a cohort sampled during active COVID-19.

The DNA for the CDR3 is TGCGCCAGCAGCTTGGGGACAGGGGTTAACTATGGCTACACCTTC. It codes for CASSLGTGVNYGYTF. The rearrangement links TRBV5-1 to TRBJ1-2, with 9 positions matching TRBD1. V was clipped by 0 bases and J by 1 base; unmatched bases: 1. Germline CDR1 is SGHRS and CDR2 is YFSETQ. This CDR3 has 15 residues.